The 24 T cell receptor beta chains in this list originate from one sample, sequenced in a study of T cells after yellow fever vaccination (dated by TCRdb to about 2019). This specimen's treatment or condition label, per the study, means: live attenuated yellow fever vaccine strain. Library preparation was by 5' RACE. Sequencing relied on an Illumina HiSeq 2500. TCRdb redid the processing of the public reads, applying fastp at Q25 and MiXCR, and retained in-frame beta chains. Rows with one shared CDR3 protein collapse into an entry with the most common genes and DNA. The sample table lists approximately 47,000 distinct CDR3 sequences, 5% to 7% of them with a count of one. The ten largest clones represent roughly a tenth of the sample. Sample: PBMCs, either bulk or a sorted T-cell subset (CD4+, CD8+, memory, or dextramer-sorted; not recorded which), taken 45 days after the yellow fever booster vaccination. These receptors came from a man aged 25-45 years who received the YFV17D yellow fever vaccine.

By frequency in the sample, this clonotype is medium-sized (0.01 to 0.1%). CDR3 protein: CSANRVDQDTDTQYF. CDR3 nucleotides: TGCAGTGCCAACAGGGTAGATCAGGACACAGATACGCAGTATTTT. The chain links TRBV20-1 to TRBJ2-3; possible D gene TRBD1, 6 bases. Germline V gene data show CDR1 as DFQATT and CDR2 as SNEGSKA (reference sequence). V dropped 6 bases and J dropped 2 bases, with 18 bases sitting between them. The CDR3 is 15 amino acids.

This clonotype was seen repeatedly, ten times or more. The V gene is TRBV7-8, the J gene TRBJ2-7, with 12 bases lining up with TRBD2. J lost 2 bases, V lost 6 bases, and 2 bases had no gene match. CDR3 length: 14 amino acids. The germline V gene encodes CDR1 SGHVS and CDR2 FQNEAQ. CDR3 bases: TGTGCCAGCAGTCGACTAGCGGGAGCCTACGAGCAGTACTTC. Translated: CASSRLAGAYEQYF.

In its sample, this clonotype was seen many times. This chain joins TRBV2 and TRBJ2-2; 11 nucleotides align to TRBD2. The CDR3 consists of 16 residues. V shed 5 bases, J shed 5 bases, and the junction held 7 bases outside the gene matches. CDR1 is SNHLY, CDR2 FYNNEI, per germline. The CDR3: CASSTSGRVSTGELFF. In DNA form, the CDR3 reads TGTGCCAGCAGTACTAGCGGGAGAGTTAGTACCGGGGAGCTGTTTTTT.

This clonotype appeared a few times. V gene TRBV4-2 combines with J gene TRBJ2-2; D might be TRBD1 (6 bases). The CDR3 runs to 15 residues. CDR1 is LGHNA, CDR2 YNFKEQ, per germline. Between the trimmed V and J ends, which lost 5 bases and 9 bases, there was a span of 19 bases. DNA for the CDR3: TGTGCCAGCAGCGAAAACAGGGTATCGTGGCGGGAGCTGTTTTTT. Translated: CASSENRVSWRELFF.

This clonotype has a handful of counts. The CDR3 spells CASSQGVHMVEQYF. The CDR3 region has the DNA TGTGCCAGCAGCCAAGGGGTCCATATGGTAGAGCAGTACTTC. This rearrangement joins TRBV3-1 to TRBJ2-7; unclear D gene. Trimming removed 1 base from V and 7 bases from J, with 14 bases in between. Per germline, CDR1 LGHDT and CDR2 YNNKEL (reference sequence). The CDR3 covers 14 residues.

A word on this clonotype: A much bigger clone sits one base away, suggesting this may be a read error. As DNA, the CDR3 is TGTGCCAGCAGCTTATGGCGGGGGCCCCACGAGCAGTACTTC. Translated: CASSLWRGPHEQYF. V is TRBV7-8 and J is TRBJ2-7, with D tentatively TRBD2 (7 bases). Germline CDR1 SGHVS, CDR2 FQNEAQ. V lost 2 bases and J lost 5, with 13 bases in between. CDR3 length equals 14 residues.

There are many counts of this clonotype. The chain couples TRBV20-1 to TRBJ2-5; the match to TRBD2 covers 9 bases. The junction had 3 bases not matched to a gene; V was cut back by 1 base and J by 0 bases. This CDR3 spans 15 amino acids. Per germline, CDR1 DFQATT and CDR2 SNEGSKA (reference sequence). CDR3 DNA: TGCAGTGCTAGAGCTTCTAGCGGGAACCAAGAGACCCAGTACTTC. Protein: CSARASSGNQETQYF.

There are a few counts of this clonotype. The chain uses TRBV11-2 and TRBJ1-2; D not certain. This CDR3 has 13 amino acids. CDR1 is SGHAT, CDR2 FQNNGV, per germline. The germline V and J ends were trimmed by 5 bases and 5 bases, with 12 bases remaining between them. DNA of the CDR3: TGTGCCAGCAGCCCCCAGGAGAAATATGGCTACACCTTC. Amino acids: CASSPQEKYGYTF.

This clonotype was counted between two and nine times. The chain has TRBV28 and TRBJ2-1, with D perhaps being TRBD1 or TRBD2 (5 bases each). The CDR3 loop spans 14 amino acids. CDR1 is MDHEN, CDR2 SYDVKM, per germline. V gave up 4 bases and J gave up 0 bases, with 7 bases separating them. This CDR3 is CASSSGSSYNEQFF. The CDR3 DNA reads TGTGCCAGCAGTTCAGGGAGCTCCTACAATGAGCAGTTCTTC.

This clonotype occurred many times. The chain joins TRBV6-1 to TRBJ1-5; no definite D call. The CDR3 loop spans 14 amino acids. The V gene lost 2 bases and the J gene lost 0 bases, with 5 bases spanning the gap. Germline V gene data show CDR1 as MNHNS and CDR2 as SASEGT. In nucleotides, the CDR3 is TGTGCCAGCAGTGAATCGGGTAGCAATCAGCCCCAGCATTTT. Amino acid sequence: CASSESGSNQPQHF.

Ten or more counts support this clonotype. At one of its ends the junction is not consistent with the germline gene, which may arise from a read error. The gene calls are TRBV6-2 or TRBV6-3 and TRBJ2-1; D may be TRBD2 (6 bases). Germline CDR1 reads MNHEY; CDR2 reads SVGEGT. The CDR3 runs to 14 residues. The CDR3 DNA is TGTGCCAGCAGTTACGCGGGATCCTCCAATGAGCAGTTCTTC. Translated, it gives CASSYAGSSNEQFF.

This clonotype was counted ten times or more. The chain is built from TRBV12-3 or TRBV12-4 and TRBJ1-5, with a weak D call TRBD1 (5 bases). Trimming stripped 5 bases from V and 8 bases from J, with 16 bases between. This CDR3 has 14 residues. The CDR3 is CASSPTEGREPQHF. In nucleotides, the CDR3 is TGTGCCAGCAGTCCGACAGAGGGAAGGGAGCCCCAGCATTTT.

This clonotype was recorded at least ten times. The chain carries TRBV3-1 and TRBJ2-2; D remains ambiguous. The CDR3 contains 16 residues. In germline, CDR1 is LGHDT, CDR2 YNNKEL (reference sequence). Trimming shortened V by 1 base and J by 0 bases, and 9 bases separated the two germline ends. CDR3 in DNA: TGTGCCAGCAGCCAAGGTCATAACTCGAACACCGGGGAGCTGTTTTTT. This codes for CASSQGHNSNTGELFF.

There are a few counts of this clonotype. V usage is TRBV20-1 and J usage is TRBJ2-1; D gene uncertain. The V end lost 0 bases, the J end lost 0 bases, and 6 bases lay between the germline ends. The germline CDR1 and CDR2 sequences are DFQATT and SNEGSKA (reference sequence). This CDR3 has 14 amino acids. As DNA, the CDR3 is TGCAGTGCTAGAGATCATGGCTCCTACAATGAGCAGTTCTTC. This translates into CSARDHGSYNEQFF.

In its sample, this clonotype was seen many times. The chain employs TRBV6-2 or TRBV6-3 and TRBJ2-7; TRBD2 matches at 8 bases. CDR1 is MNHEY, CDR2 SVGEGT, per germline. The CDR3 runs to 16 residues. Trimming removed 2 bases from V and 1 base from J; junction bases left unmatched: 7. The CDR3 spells CASSYGLAGGSYEQYF. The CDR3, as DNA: TGTGCCAGCAGTTACGGCCTCGCGGGAGGTTCCTACGAGCAGTACTTC.

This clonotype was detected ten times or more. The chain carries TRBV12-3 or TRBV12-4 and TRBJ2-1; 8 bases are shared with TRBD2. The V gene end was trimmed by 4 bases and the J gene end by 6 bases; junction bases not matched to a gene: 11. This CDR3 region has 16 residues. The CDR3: CASSSIYSGASNEQFF. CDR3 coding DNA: TGTGCCAGCAGTTCCATCTATAGCGGGGCGAGCAATGAGCAGTTCTTC.

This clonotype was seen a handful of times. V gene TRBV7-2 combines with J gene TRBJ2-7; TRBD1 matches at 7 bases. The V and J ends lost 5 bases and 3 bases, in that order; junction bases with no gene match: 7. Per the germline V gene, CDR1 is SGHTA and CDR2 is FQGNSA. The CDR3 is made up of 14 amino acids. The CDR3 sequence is CASSGRQGVYEQYF. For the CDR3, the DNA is TGTGCCAGCAGCGGCCGACAGGGCGTCTACGAGCAGTACTTC.

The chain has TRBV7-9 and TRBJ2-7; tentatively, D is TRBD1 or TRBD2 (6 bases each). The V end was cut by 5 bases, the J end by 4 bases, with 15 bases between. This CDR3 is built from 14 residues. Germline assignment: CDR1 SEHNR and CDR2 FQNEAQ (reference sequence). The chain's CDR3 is CASSPPGGRYEQYF. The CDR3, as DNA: TGTGCCAGCAGCCCTCCTGGGGGGCGTTACGAGCAGTACTTC. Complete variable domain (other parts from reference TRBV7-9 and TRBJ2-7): DTGVSQNPRHKITKRGQNVTFRCDPISEHNRLYWYRQTLGQGPEFLTYFQNEAQLEKSRLLSDRFSAERPKGSFSTLEIQRTEQGDSAMYLCASSPPGGRYEQYFGPGTRLTVT.

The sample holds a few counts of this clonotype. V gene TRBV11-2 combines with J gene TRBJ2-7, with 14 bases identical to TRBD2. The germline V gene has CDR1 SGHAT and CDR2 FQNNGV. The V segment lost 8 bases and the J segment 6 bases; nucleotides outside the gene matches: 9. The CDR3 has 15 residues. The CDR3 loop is CASLGTSGSRSEQYF. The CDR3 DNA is TGTGCCAGCCTAGGGACTAGCGGGAGCCGGAGCGAGCAGTACTTC.

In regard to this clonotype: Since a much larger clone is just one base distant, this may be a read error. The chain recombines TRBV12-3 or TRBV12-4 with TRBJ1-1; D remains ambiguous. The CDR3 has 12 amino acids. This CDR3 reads CAISLEITEAFF. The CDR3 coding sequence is TGTGCCATCAGTTTAGAGATTACTGAAGCTTTCTTT.

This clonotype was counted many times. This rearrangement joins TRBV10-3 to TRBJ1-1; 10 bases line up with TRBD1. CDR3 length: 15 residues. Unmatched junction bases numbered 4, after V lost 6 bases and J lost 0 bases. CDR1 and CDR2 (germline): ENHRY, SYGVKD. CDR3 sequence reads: CAISAGTGVNTEAFF. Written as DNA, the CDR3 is TGTGCCATCAGCGCCGGGACAGGGGTGAACACTGAAGCTTTCTTT.

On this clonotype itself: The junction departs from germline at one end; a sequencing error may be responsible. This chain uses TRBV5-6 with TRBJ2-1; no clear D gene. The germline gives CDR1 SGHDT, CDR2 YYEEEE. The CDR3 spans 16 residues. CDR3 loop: CAISPGRLRSYNEQFF. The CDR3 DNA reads TGTGCCATCAGCCCCGGACGACTCCGCTCCTACAATGAGCAGTTCTTC.

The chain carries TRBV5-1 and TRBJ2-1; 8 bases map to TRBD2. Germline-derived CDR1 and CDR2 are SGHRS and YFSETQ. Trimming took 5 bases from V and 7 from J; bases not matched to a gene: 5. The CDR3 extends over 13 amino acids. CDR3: CASRAGAVNEQFF. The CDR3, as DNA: TGCGCCAGCAGAGCGGGAGCGGTTAATGAGCAGTTCTTC.

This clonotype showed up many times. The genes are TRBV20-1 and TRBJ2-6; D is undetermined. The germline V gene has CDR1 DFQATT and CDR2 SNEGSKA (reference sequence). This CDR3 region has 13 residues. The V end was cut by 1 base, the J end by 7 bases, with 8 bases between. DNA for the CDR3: TGCAGTGCTAGAGTTTCGGTAGCCAACGTCCTGACTTTC. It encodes CSARVSVANVLTF.